Below, one T cell receptor beta chain is given with its context. What it recognizes is unknown. A much bigger clone sits one base away, suggesting this may be a read error. Unsorted libraries were generated from 2 million PBMCs. These cells had been stored in RNAlater at -80 C. TCRdb re-called the 5' RACE reads through MiXCR, storing one row per CDR3 protein. Among 25,000 or so distinct CDR3 sequences listed, approximately 12% were seen once. These data come from a study of neurological immune-mediated disorders. Study-wide points: HTLV-1-associated myelopathy had the most TCR clonal expansion, while multiple sclerosis had the least, a level that fell below healthy controls.

This sequence was found in a man aged 60 to 75 in good health. The sample taken for sequencing was PBMCs.

CDR3 bases: TGCGTCAGCAGCCGGTCCGACGGGGTTGCTAATGAAAAACTGTTTTTT. This gives the protein CVSSRSDGVANEKLFF. This rearrangement joins TRBV5-1 to TRBJ1-4; D is unresolved. The CDR3 is 16 residues long. Germline CDR1 SGHRS, CDR2 YFSETQ.